Presented here are 25 T cell receptor beta chains from one specimen sequenced in a study of shared clonotypes between healthy human individuals. The method was immunoSEQ multiplex PCR; TCRdb's version includes in-frame clones alone and lacks a portion of them. The data show roughly 2,000,000 clones, with 90% to 95% seen just once and approximately 1.6% held by the top ten. CD8 cells regarded as naive lacked CD45RO, were positively chosen for CCR7, and omitted terminally differentiated effector memory CD45RA+ cells. Sequenced: naive CD8+ T cells from PBMCs. The receptors originated from a man aged 18 to 30 in good health. Some clones in this sample may be carry-over from other donors' samples.

The rearrangement uses TRBV11-2 and TRBJ2-1; D unclear. Trimming removed 1 base at V and 8 bases at J, with 3 bases between. CDR1 and CDR2 (germline): SGHAT, FQNNGV. The CDR3 has 11 amino acids. The CDR3 loop is CASSLVHEQFF. The CDR3 DNA is TGTGCCAGCAGCTTAGTCCATGAGCAGTTCTTC.

The J gene is TRBJ2-3, the V gene TRBV11-2; 10 nucleotides line up with TRBD2. J was trimmed by 0 bases and V by 1 base; bases with no gene match: 7. Germline CDR1 is SGHAT and CDR2 is FQNNGV. This CDR3 is built from 18 residues. The CDR3 here is CASSLASGSSGSTDTQYF. The CDR3 DNA reads TGTGCCAGCAGCTTAGCTAGCGGGAGTTCGGGGAGCACAGATACGCAGTATTTT.

The CDR3 DNA reads as TGTGCCATCAGTGAGGTAGCGGGAGGGGACTCCTACGAGCAGTACTTC. Translation: CAISEVAGGDSYEQYF. This chain links TRBV10-3 with TRBJ2-7, with 11 nucleotides matching TRBD2. J was trimmed by 0 bases and V by 2 bases; bases with no gene match: 3. Germline CDR1 ENHRY, CDR2 SYGVKD. CDR3 size: 16 residues.

The gene calls are TRBV27 and TRBJ2-7; D is ambiguous. CDR3 length: 11 residues. Deletions cut 8 bases from V and 7 bases from J, with 12 bases between. Germline-derived CDR1 and CDR2 are MNHEY and SMNVEV (reference sequence). Written as DNA, the CDR3 is TGTGCCAGCCAAGATTTGGGGGAGCAGTACTTC. This codes for CASQDLGEQYF.

The J gene is TRBJ1-2, the V gene TRBV5-6, with D possibly TRBD1 on 5 matching bases. The CDR3 spans 11 residues. Per the germline V gene, CDR1 is SGHDT and CDR2 is YYEEEE. V lost 4 bases and J lost 6, with 7 bases in between. The CDR3 sequence is CASSRGDGYTF. DNA of the CDR3: TGTGCCAGCAGCCGGGGGGATGGCTACACCTTC.

The chain is built from TRBV2 and TRBJ2-7, with no clear D. V lost 3 bases and J lost 0, with 18 bases in between. The CDR3 has 17 amino acids. The germline V gene encodes CDR1 SNHLY and CDR2 FYNNEI. The CDR3 is CASSDHYTTGLSYEQYF. CDR3 coding DNA: TGTGCCAGCAGTGATCACTACACCACGGGTCTCTCCTACGAGCAGTACTTC.

Worth noting for this clone: The same CDR3 can be traced to other DNA sequences in this sample. The chain uses TRBV27 and TRBJ2-6; D unresolved. The germline CDR1 and CDR2 sequences are MNHEY and SMNVEV (reference sequence). The CDR3 has 14 amino acids. Trimming stripped 5 bases from V and 1 base from J, with 6 bases between. CDR3 nucleotides: TGTGCCAGCAGTCCCCGATCTGGGGCCAACGTCCTGACTTTC. This translates into CASSPRSGANVLTF.

The chain recombines TRBV27 with TRBJ2-7, with D tentatively TRBD1 (6 bases). Germline CDR1 MNHEY, CDR2 SMNVEV (reference sequence). V was pared by 3 bases and J by 3 bases, with 12 bases between. This CDR3 has 14 residues. DNA for the CDR3: TGTGCCAGCAGTTTCGGGACACCGAACTACGAGCAGTACTTC. This translates into CASSFGTPNYEQYF.

The chain combines TRBV28 with TRBJ2-3; D may be TRBD2 (6 bases). The CDR3 contains 15 residues. Germline CDR1 reads MDHEN; CDR2 reads SYDVKM. Between the trimmed V and J ends, which lost 2 bases and 4 bases, there was a span of 13 bases. The CDR3 spells CASSLTRLVPDTQYF. The CDR3 nucleotides are TGTGCCAGCAGTTTAACCCGACTAGTCCCAGATACGCAGTATTTT.

The V and J genes are TRBV29-1 and TRBJ2-7; perhaps D is TRBD1 or TRBD2 (5 bases each). Trimming took off 7 bases at V and 5 bases at J, with 12 bases between the two ends. Germline V CDR1 and CDR2: SQVTM, ANQGSEA. The CDR3 is 11 residues long. This CDR3 reads CSAGRDHEQYF. The CDR3 nucleotides read TGCAGCGCGGGCAGGGACCACGAGCAGTACTTC.

The chain employs TRBV15 and TRBJ1-4; TRBD1 agrees at 7 bases. Trimming took 3 bases from V and 12 from J; bases not matched to a gene: 4. The CDR3 has 12 residues. Germline V CDR1 and CDR2: LNHNV, YYDKDF (reference sequence). CDR3 residues: CATSRYRGELFF. In DNA, the CDR3 is TGTGCCACCAGCAGGTACAGGGGTGAACTGTTTTTT.

The chain combines TRBV4-3 with TRBJ2-3; the match to TRBD2 covers 8 bases. With V trimmed by 0 bases and J by 1 base, 6 bases remained unmatched. Per germline, CDR1 LGHNA and CDR2 YSLEER. CDR3 length equals 17 residues. The CDR3 DNA reads TGCGCCAGCAGCCAAGAGCGACTAGCGATCGGCACAGATACGCAGTATTTT. Translated: CASSQERLAIGTDTQYF.

The chain carries TRBV6-1 and TRBJ2-7; maybe TRBD2 (6 bases). This CDR3 is built from 14 residues. Trimming removed 6 bases at V and 4 bases at J, with 16 bases between. Germline loops: CDR1 MNHNS, CDR2 SASEGT. The CDR3 protein is CASRETGRRYEQYF. The CDR3 DNA follows: TGTGCCAGCAGGGAGACCGGGAGACGGTACGAGCAGTACTTC.

The CDR3 bases are TGTGCCAGCAGCCCCGAGGGGCCTGCACAAGAGACCCAGTACTTC. Protein product: CASSPEGPAQETQYF. This chain uses TRBV7-2 with TRBJ2-5; perhaps D is TRBD1 or TRBD2 (5 bases each). Germline V gives CDR1 SGHTA, CDR2 FQGNSA. The CDR3 covers 15 residues. V was clipped by 5 bases and J by 2 bases, with 15 bases between them.

The chain's CDR3 is CASSSAGTALQETQYF. CDR3 in DNA: TGTGCCAGCAGTTCGGCCGGGACAGCGTTACAAGAGACCCAGTACTTC. V is TRBV27 and J is TRBJ2-5, with TRBD1 matching 7 bases. V gave up 4 bases and J gave up 2 bases; unmatched junction bases: 10. This CDR3 is 16 amino acids long. The germline gives CDR1 MNHEY, CDR2 SMNVEV (reference sequence).

This clone was detected once. The J gene is TRBJ1-2, the V gene TRBV4-1; D may be TRBD1 (6 bases). Germline CDR1 is MGHRA and CDR2 is YSYEKL. CDR3 length equals 15 residues. Trimming stripped 0 bases from V and 4 bases from J, with 12 bases between. In DNA, the CDR3 is TGCGCCAGCAGCCAAGAACTCACAGGGACCTATGGCTACACCTTC. Translated: CASSQELTGTYGYTF.

This chain uses TRBV30 with TRBJ2-3; 11 nucleotides line up with TRBD2. This CDR3 spans 17 amino acids. J was trimmed by 4 bases and V by 3 bases; bases with no gene match: 12. Germline V gives CDR1 GTSNPN, CDR2 SVGIG (reference sequence). CDR3 in DNA: TGTGCCTGGAGGGGTCTAGCGGGAGGCCCGCCACCAGATACGCAGTATTTT. Amino acid sequence: CAWRGLAGGPPPDTQYF.

This rearrangement joins TRBV30 to TRBJ2-3, with a weak D call TRBD2 (5 bases). The CDR3 is 14 residues long. V was cut by 0 bases and J by 3 bases, with 10 bases left in between. Germline CDR1 reads GTSNPN; CDR2 reads SVGIG (reference sequence). The CDR3 nucleotides are TGTGCCTGGAGTGTAGCGGCGGATACAGATACGCAGTATTTT. Residues: CAWSVAADTDTQYF.

V is TRBV2 and J is TRBJ2-7, with TRBD2 as a possible D gene (6 bases). Germline V gene sequence: CDR1 SNHLY, CDR2 FYNNEI. Trimming removed 6 bases at V and 2 bases at J, with 14 bases between. The CDR3 is 14 amino acids. In DNA form, the CDR3 reads TGTGCCAGCAGGGTCTTGGGGGAGGCCTACGAGCAGTACTTC. The encoded protein is CASRVLGEAYEQYF.

The chain links TRBV4-3 to TRBJ2-5; D is possibly TRBD2 (6 bases). V lost 3 bases and J 5 bases, leaving 16 bases between the germline ends. The germline CDR1 and CDR2 sequences are LGHNA and YSLEER. This CDR3 is 15 amino acids long. CDR3 nucleotide sequence: TGCGCCAGCAGCCAGGATACCGAGGAGGGGGAGACCCAGTACTTC. Amino acids: CASSQDTEEGETQYF.

With respect to this clone: The junction departs from the called germline gene at one end, perhaps through a read error. V gene TRBV5-6 combines with J gene TRBJ2-7, with D perhaps TRBD1 (7 bases). In germline, CDR1 is SGHDT, CDR2 YYEEEE. This CDR3 contains 13 residues. The CDR3 loop reads CASSLPEGAGRHF. CDR3 in DNA: TGTGCCAGCAGCTTGCCGGAGGGGGCCGGACGCCACTTC.

This rearrangement joins TRBV14 to TRBJ2-7, with D perhaps matching TRBD2 (5 bases). Germline CDR1 and CDR2: SGHDN and FVKESK. The CDR3 consists of 16 residues. Trimming cost V 1 base and J 0 bases, with 13 bases left between them. The CDR3 DNA reads as TGTGCCAGCAGCCAAGGAAGGGCGGGTCGCTCCTACGAGCAGTACTTC. This codes for CASSQGRAGRSYEQYF. Drawing the rest from reference TRBV14 and TRBJ2-7, the complete variable domain is EAGVTQFPSHSVIEKGQTVTLRCDPISGHDNLYWYRRVMGKEIKFLLHFVKESKQDESGMPNNRFLAERTGGTYSTLKVQPAELEDSGVYFCASSQGRAGRSYEQYFGPGTRLTVT.

This chain connects TRBV15 to TRBJ1-1; D uncertain. Deletions cut 3 bases from V and 2 bases from J, with 10 bases between. The CDR3 length is 14 residues. In germline, CDR1 is LNHNV, CDR2 YYDKDF (reference sequence). The CDR3 spells CATSSLSLNTEAFF. CDR3 nucleotide sequence: TGTGCCACCAGCAGCCTGTCGCTTAACACTGAAGCTTTCTTT.

The chain couples TRBV4-3 to TRBJ2-1, with 10 nucleotides matching TRBD2. With V trimmed by 1 base and J by 0 bases, 9 bases remained unmatched. Germline CDR1 is LGHNA and CDR2 is YSLEER. This CDR3 comprises 19 residues. The CDR3 sequence is CASSQGVGLAGASYNEQFF. The CDR3 DNA reads TGCGCCAGCAGCCAAGGGGTCGGGCTAGCGGGAGCCTCCTACAATGAGCAGTTCTTC.

As for this clone: The same CDR3 arises from other DNA sequences in this sample as well. V usage is TRBV18 and J usage is TRBJ2-7; TRBD1 matches at 8 bases. The CDR3 loop spans 15 amino acids. Germline V CDR1 and CDR2: KGHSH, LQKENI. V dropped 3 bases and J dropped 0; count of bases not matched to a gene: 4. CDR3: CASSPPGQASYEQYF. The CDR3, as DNA: TGTGCCAGCTCACCCCCGGGACAGGCCTCCTACGAGCAGTACTTC.